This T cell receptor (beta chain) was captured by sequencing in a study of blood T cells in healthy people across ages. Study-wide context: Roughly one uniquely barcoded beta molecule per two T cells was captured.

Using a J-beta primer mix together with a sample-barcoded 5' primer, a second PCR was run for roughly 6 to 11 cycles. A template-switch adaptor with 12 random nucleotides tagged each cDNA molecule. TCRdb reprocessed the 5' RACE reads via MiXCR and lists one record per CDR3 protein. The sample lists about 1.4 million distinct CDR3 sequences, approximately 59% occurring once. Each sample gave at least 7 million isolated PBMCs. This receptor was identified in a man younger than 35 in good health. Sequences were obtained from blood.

The CDR3 reads CASSPFLGTEAFF. CDR3 DNA: TGTGCCAGCAGCCCTTTCCTGGGCACTGAAGCTTTCTTT. The chain links TRBV14 to TRBJ1-1; D gene ambiguous. The germline gives CDR1 SGHDN, CDR2 FVKESK. The CDR3 is made up of 13 amino acids. The V and J ends lost 4 bases and 4 bases respectively, with 10 bases between them.